This TCR beta chain originates from a study of blood T cell repertoires in COVID-19. Turning to the study itself: Whether acute or convalescent, the COVID-19 samples came from the United States, Italy and Spain. PBMCs, B-cell-depleted T cells, or T cells were the source of the cDNA or gDNA that made up the material.

Original data processing: Quantification of nucleated cells was approximated via reference gene primer amplification. Profiling relied on immunoSEQ multiplex PCR, and the TCRdb table lists in-frame clones only, not all of them. For V, J and clone size, that table is used; D and trimming come from the DNA. The sample shows approximately 260,000 clones, about 88% of them seen only once. This clone was recorded only once. Per the germline V gene, CDR1 is SGHAT and CDR2 is FQNNGV. The CDR3 contains 13 residues. Trimming took 6 bases from V and 1 from J; bases not matched to a gene: 0. This sequence originates from a woman between 40 and 50 years old who had recovered from COVID-19. Sequenced material: peripheral blood. V is TRBV11-2 and J is TRBJ2-5, with TRBD1 matching over 9 bases. The CDR3, as DNA: TGTGCCAGCAGGACAGGGGGCCAAGAGACCCAGTACTTC. This codes for CASRTGGQETQYF. Filled out from reference TRBV11-2 and TRBJ2-5, the complete variable domain reads EAGVAQSPRYKIIEKRQSVAFWCNPISGHATLYWYQQILGQGPKLLIQFQNNGVVDDSQLPKDRFSAERLKGVDSTLKIQPAKLEDSAVYLCASRTGGQETQYFGPGTRLLVL.